These T cell receptor beta chains were read from a single sample in a study of cytomegalovirus exposure and HLA in healthy donors. Assay used: immunoSEQ multiplex PCR; TCRdb lists only in-frame clones, some missing. Among 85,000 to 95,000 clones listed, 74% were seen once. The specimen was PBMCs. The source is a man aged 25 to 45 in good health and CMV-seropositive. Each CDR3 is given without its conserved first and last residue.

v_gene: TRBV6-5
CDR3aa: ACKYQIDSTDTQY

v_gene: TRBV2
CDR3aa: ASSEGPTRPQH

v_gene: TRBV18
CDR3aa: ASSKETGVSYEQY

v_gene: TRBV11-2
CDR3aa: ASSRIGTGIDSPLH

v_gene: TRBV6-1
CDR3aa: ASSPQGKETQY

v_gene: TRBV7-9
CDR3aa: ASRTKGGGANTEAF

v_gene: TRBV27
CDR3aa: ASSPLTSGDTTDTQY

v_gene: TRBV7-9
CDR3aa: ASSRLGGHLNTEAF

v_gene: TRBV4-3
CDR3aa: ASSLSGGSDTQY

v_gene: TRBV9
CDR3aa: ASSPRVAGGRDEQF

v_gene: TRBV6-5
CDR3aa: ASSSRDRANTGELF

v_gene: TRBV5-1
CDR3aa: ASTGQGETQY

v_gene: TRBV28
CDR3aa: ASSLVLYQGQGDQPQH

v_gene: TRBV5-4
CDR3aa: ASSLYPRGTGLHTEAF

v_gene: TRBV6-5
CDR3aa: ASSYWSGGEYNEQF

v_gene: TRBV30
CDR3aa: ATSGSGNTQY

v_gene: TRBV5-1
CDR3aa: ASSLTSGSSYNEQF

v_gene: TRBV7-8
CDR3aa: ASSSYGTGGYNEQF

v_gene: TRBV5-1
CDR3aa: ASTLAGGAGEKLF

v_gene: TRBV6-1
CDR3aa: ASSATGTGARDTQY

v_gene: TRBV28
CDR3aa: ASYIKTGNTEAF

v_gene: TRBV5-1
CDR3aa: ASSLSTGNTEAF

v_gene: TRBV2
CDR3aa: ASSGQGAGELF

v_gene: TRBV7-2
CDR3aa: ASSFLTEGSYEQY

v_gene: TRBV28
CDR3aa: ASSGTGALSNQPQH

v_gene: TRBV28
CDR3aa: ASSLGQDNTEAF

v_gene: TRBV4-3
CDR3aa: ASSLFDRVGETQY